Listed below are T cell receptor beta chains from one sample, sequenced in a study of T cell repertoires in cytomegalovirus infection. TCRdb redid the calling of the reads with MiXCR, one entry per CDR3 protein. The sample shows 830,000 or so distinct CDR3 sequences, approximately 32% of them seen only once. Their antigen targets remain unknown. The sample was cultured CD8+ T cells from PBMCs, taken from culture after CMV antigen stimulation. The source of these receptors is a human donor in good health (CMV status not recorded). Some clones in this sample may be carry-over from other donors' samples. CDR3s include the opening cysteine and the closing phenylalanine or tryptophan.

v_call cdr3_aa
TRBV12-3/TRBV12-4 CASRPGTSGYNEQFF
TRBV29-1 CSVAIQGGYTF
TRBV28 CASSSLTSGGTTSTDTQYF
TRBV7-9 CASSLAFLETQYF
TRBV28 CASSSRQGGREAFF
TRBV12-5 CASGLTSGGVTDTQYF
TRBV28 CASREAGGTQPQHF
TRBV5-6 CASSPGTGGSYNEQFF
TRBV7-6 CASSLPRTGGGTDTQYF
TRBV7-9 CASSSNRGTNEKLFF
TRBV7-8 CASSLPGQSMNTEAFF
TRBV2 CASSGGGPFVRTDTQYF
TRBV7-9 CASTHGGGLYNEQFF
TRBV27 CASSPRGELFTGELFF
TRBV6-1 CASSEAIWQSTDTQYF
TRBV7-2 CASSFSTGNTIYF
TRBV19 CASTKGATSYNEQFF
TRBV4-1 CASSLTGPGELFF